The clone carrying this T cell receptor beta chain was seen only a few times. The CDR3 loop spans 13 amino acids. Trimming removed 4 bases from V and 2 bases from J, with 8 bases in between. The data derive from a study of blood T cells in healthy people across ages. Peripheral blood, around 10 milliliters per donor, was collected. The total RNA that was extracted per sample amounted to at least 5.5 micrograms. Sample-barcoded 5' priming and a J-beta primer mix drove a second PCR of roughly 6 to 12 cycles. One entry per CDR3 protein, called by TCRdb with MiXCR from the 5' RACE reads. The sample consists of 1.8 million or so distinct CDR3 sequences, approximately 40% of them appearing once.

J is TRBJ1-1 and V is TRBV12-3 or TRBV12-4; D is uncertain. The receptor was isolated from a human donor in good health. Specimen: blood. The CDR3 DNA reads TGTGCCAGCAGTTCCCTCTCCAACACTGAAGCTTTCTTT. This translates into CASSSLSNTEAFF.